The 28 T cell receptor beta chains presented below share a single source sample, sequenced in a study of T-cell reconstitution after alpha-beta-depleted transplantation in children. Unique molecular identifiers were built into the TCRbeta library. Each CDR3 protein is one row after TCRdb ran MiXCR on the PCR reads. Of approximately 390,000 distinct CDR3 sequences listed, 11% are singletons. Sequencing used PBMCs from the stem cell graft donor, obtained from the stem cell graft. These receptors all stem from a human donor who donated a stem cell graft to a child with acute myeloid leukemia.

In this sample, this clonotype turned up a few times. CDR3 bases: TGTGCCAGCAGCCAAGTTAGGGGAAAGGCGGAGACCCAGTACTTC. It yields the protein CASSQVRGKAETQYF. The rearrangement joins TRBV3-1 to TRBJ2-5, with D perhaps matching TRBD1 (5 bases). CDR1 and CDR2 from the germline V gene are LGHDT and YNNKEL (reference sequence). Trimming took 1 base from V and 5 from J, leaving 14 bases between them. The CDR3 contains 15 residues.

This clonotype has just a few counts. The chain recombines TRBV7-9 with TRBJ1-6; D gene uncertain. The germline V and J ends were trimmed by 6 bases and 0 bases, with 9 bases remaining between them. Germline lookup yields CDR1 SEHNR and CDR2 FQNEAQ (reference sequence). The CDR3 contains 15 residues. The CDR3 DNA follows: TGTGCCAGCAGTCGGATGAGCTCCTATAATTCACCCCTCCACTTT. Protein product: CASSRMSSYNSPLHF.

Many counts were recorded for this clonotype. The rearrangement joins TRBV12-3 or TRBV12-4 to TRBJ1-2; D possibly corresponds to TRBD1 (5 bases). Between the trimmed V and J ends, which lost 6 bases and 0 bases, there was a span of 17 bases. The CDR3 runs 16 residues. The CDR3 DNA sequence: TGTGCCAGCAGCCCAGTGACAGTTGGGTCTAACTATGGCTACACCTTC. It specifies CASSPVTVGSNYGYTF.

In its sample, this clonotype was seen a few times. The V call is TRBV10-3, the J call TRBJ2-5, with TRBD2 as a possible D gene (6 bases). This CDR3 has 15 residues. Germline V gene data show CDR1 as ENHRY and CDR2 as SYGVKD. V shed 6 bases and J shed 3 bases, with 17 bases lying between them. The CDR3 coding sequence is TGTGCCATCAGCCTCACACTAGCCGGGGAAGAGACCCAGTACTTC. The encoded protein is CAISLTLAGEETQYF.

The chain recombines TRBV24-1 with TRBJ2-3, with D tentatively TRBD2 (6 bases). The ends were cut back, 3 bases at V and 1 base at J, with 10 bases in the middle. There are 15 residues in the CDR3. Germline-derived CDR1 and CDR2 are KGHDR and SFDVKD. The CDR3 nucleotides read TGTGCCACCAGTGATCCCGGGAGCGGCACAGATACGCAGTATTTT. Translated, it gives CATSDPGSGTDTQYF.

The sample holds many counts of this clonotype. J is TRBJ2-1 and V is TRBV9, with TRBD2 matching over 12 bases. This CDR3 has 16 residues. The ends lost 4 bases at V and 6 bases at J; junction bases unmatched: 8. Germline CDR1 and CDR2: SGDLS and YYNGEE. CDR3 sequence (DNA): TGTGCCAGCAGCCCCGAGACTAGCGGGAGAGGCAATGAGCAGTTCTTC. Translated, it gives CASSPETSGRGNEQFF.

This clonotype was seen a handful of times. This rearrangement joins TRBV20-1 to TRBJ2-4, with D possibly TRBD2 on 6 matching bases. CDR3 length: 14 residues. V was cut by 0 bases and J by 5 bases, with 11 bases left in between. The germline V gene encodes CDR1 DFQATT and CDR2 SNEGSKA (reference sequence). In DNA form, the CDR3 reads TGCAGTGCTAGAGATTCTCCGGGAGAAAACATTCAGTACTTC. Its translation: CSARDSPGENIQYF.

The sample holds a few counts of this clonotype. This sequence joins TRBV20-1 and TRBJ2-2; a weak D match, TRBD2 (7 bases). With 6 bases removed from V and 3 bases from J, the gap between germline ends came to 23 bases. The CDR3 extends over 17 amino acids. Germline-derived CDR1 and CDR2 are DFQATT and SNEGSKA (reference sequence). The CDR3 DNA sequence: TGCAGTGCCCGTGGAGTGGGGGGGGCCCCGGACACCGGGGAGCTGTTTTTT. Translating it yields CSARGVGGAPDTGELFF.

The chain couples TRBV7-9 to TRBJ2-4; possible D gene TRBD1, 6 bases. The ends were cut back, 5 bases at V and 10 bases at J, with 12 bases in the middle. From germline, CDR1 is SEHNR and CDR2 FQNEAQ (reference sequence). The CDR3 loop spans 12 amino acids. This CDR3 is CASSPKQGIQYF. CDR3 bases: TGTGCCAGCAGCCCAAAACAGGGAATTCAGTACTTC. The full variable domain, with the rest looked up from reference TRBV7-9 and TRBJ2-4, is DTGVSQNPRHKITKRGQNVTFRCDPISEHNRLYWYRQTLGQGPEFLTYFQNEAQLEKSRLLSDRFSAERPKGSFSTLEIQRTEQGDSAMYLCASSPKQGIQYFGAGTRLSVL.

This clonotype was detected a few times. This chain links TRBV6-1 with TRBJ1-1; weak D call: TRBD1 (6 bases). CDR1 and CDR2 from the germline V gene are MNHNS and SASEGT. Between the trimmed V and J ends, which lost 6 bases and 3 bases, there was a span of 14 bases. The CDR3 is made up of 14 amino acids. The CDR3 coding sequence is TGTGCCAGCAGCAGCCTGGGGGCTTACACTGAAGCTTTCTTT. It translates to CASSSLGAYTEAFF.

The chain couples TRBV7-6 to TRBJ2-1; 9 nucleotides align to TRBD2. This CDR3 is built from 17 residues. V lost 3 bases, J lost 0 bases, and 6 bases stayed unmatched. Germline V gives CDR1 SGHVS, CDR2 FNYEAQ. The CDR3: CASSFPSGDSSYNEQFF. CDR3 DNA: TGTGCCAGCAGCTTCCCTAGCGGGGATAGCTCCTACAATGAGCAGTTCTTC.

The V call is TRBV7-9, the J call TRBJ2-7; D is ambiguous. The germline V and J ends were trimmed by 5 bases and 5 bases, with 10 bases remaining between them. This CDR3 is built from 12 residues. CDR1 is SEHNR and CDR2 is FQNEAQ in the germline V gene (reference sequence). The CDR3 sequence is CASSPVVDEQYF. Here the CDR3 DNA reads TGTGCCAGCAGCCCGGTCGTCGACGAGCAGTACTTC.

The rearrangement joins TRBV5-1 to TRBJ2-7; D is unresolved. Germline CDR1 is SGHRS and CDR2 is YFSETQ. This CDR3 is 15 amino acids long. The V and J ends lost 0 bases and 2 bases respectively, with 12 bases between them. The CDR3 reads CASSLGPGRTYEQYV. DNA for the CDR3: TGCGCCAGCAGCTTGGGTCCGGGCCGTACCTACGAGCAGTACGTC.

The table lists this clonotype with many counts. The rearrangement links TRBV9 to TRBJ2-4, with no clear D. This CDR3 is built from 13 residues. Trimming cost V 0 bases and J 9 bases, with 10 bases left between them. Germline CDR1 is SGDLS and CDR2 is YYNGEE. The CDR3 loop is CASSVAGTSIQYF. The CDR3 DNA follows: TGTGCCAGCAGCGTAGCAGGCACGAGCATTCAGTACTTC.

The chain joins TRBV2 to TRBJ1-4; 7 nucleotides align to TRBD1. The trim removed 7 bases at V and 7 bases at J, leaving 3 bases unmatched. The germline CDR1 and CDR2 sequences are SNHLY and FYNNEI. The CDR3 length is 12 residues. The CDR3 loop is CASKGAPEKLFF. CDR3 DNA: TGTGCCAGCAAGGGGGCGCCTGAAAAACTGTTTTTT. The entire variable domain, with the rest obtained from reference TRBV2 and TRBJ1-4, is as follows: EPEVTQTPSHQVTQMGQEVILRCVPISNHLYFYWYRQILGQKVEFLVSFYNNEISEKSEIFDDQFSVERPDGSNFTLKIRSTKLEDSAMYFCASKGAPEKLFFGSGTQLSVL.

This clonotype was seen repeatedly, ten times or more. The chain has TRBV10-3 and TRBJ2-3, with D perhaps matching TRBD1 (6 bases). CDR3 length: 12 amino acids. Deletions cut 10 bases from V and 1 base from J, with 9 bases between. CDR1 and CDR2 (germline): ENHRY, SYGVKD. Here the CDR3 reads CATRTGTDTQYF. The CDR3 coding sequence is TGTGCCACCAGGACAGGCACAGATACGCAGTATTTT.

This clonotype has at least ten counts. The V gene is TRBV5-1, the J gene TRBJ2-1; tentatively, D is TRBD1 (5 bases). Germline V gene data show CDR1 as SGHRS and CDR2 as YFSETQ. The V and J ends lost 0 bases and 7 bases respectively, with 14 bases between them. The CDR3 runs to 15 residues. In DNA form, the CDR3 reads TGCGCCAGCAGCTTGGCCTCAGGGATGTGGAATGAGCAGTTCTTC. It codes for CASSLASGMWNEQFF.

This clonotype was counted between two and nine times. The gene calls are TRBV7-2 and TRBJ2-3; TRBD1 agrees at 9 bases. The CDR3 runs 15 residues. Germline-derived CDR1 and CDR2 are SGHTA and FQGNSA. V lost 8 bases to trimming and J lost 2 bases; unmatched junction nucleotides: 8. The CDR3 loop is CASGGRDRVTDTQYF. The CDR3 DNA follows: TGTGCCAGCGGCGGGCGGGACAGGGTCACAGATACGCAGTATTTT.

The chain has TRBV20-1 and TRBJ2-1; the D gene is possibly TRBD2 (5 bases). The CDR3 covers 16 residues. The germline V gene has CDR1 DFQATT and CDR2 SNEGSKA (reference sequence). V lost 1 base and J 0 bases, leaving 13 bases between the germline ends. The CDR3 nucleotides are TGCAGTGCTAGAGTTTACGGGGAAATCTCCTACAATGAGCAGTTCTTC. This encodes CSARVYGEISYNEQFF.

This clonotype was found many times. The CDR3 here is CASRGTRAPYEQYF. For the CDR3, the DNA is TGTGCCAGCAGAGGTACCAGGGCACCCTACGAGCAGTACTTC. The V call is TRBV6-1, the J call TRBJ2-7, with a weak D call TRBD1 (5 bases). The germline gives CDR1 MNHNS, CDR2 SASEGT. The germline V and J ends were trimmed by 6 bases and 2 bases, with 14 bases remaining between them. The CDR3 extends over 14 amino acids.

The V call is TRBV20-1, the J call TRBJ2-1; 10 positions match TRBD2. The CDR3 extends over 15 amino acids. Unmatched junction bases numbered 13, after V lost 5 bases and J lost 9 bases. Germline-derived CDR1 and CDR2 are DFQATT and SNEGSKA (reference sequence). CDR3 loop: CSAGPLAGTILEQFF. Here the CDR3 DNA reads TGCAGTGCTGGCCCACTAGCGGGGACCATTCTTGAGCAGTTCTTC.

The gene calls are TRBV11-2 and TRBJ2-2, with D unresolved. The germline V gene encodes CDR1 SGHAT and CDR2 FQNNGV. This CDR3 contains 18 residues. V was cut by 4 bases and J by 0 bases, with 18 bases left in between. The CDR3 nucleotides read TGTGCCAGCAGCTCGTGGGGTAGGATTGCACCGAACACCGGGGAGCTGTTTTTT. Protein sequence: CASSSWGRIAPNTGELFF.

This clonotype was seen more than once but under ten times. The J gene is TRBJ2-5, the V gene TRBV5-1, with 8 bases lining up with TRBD1. The CDR3 consists of 14 residues. The V gene end was trimmed by 4 bases and the J gene end by 5 bases; junction bases not matched to a gene: 7. Germline V gene lookup returns CDR1 SGHRS and CDR2 YFSETQ. The chain's CDR3 is CASSGGQGGETQYF. CDR3 sequence (DNA): TGCGCCAGCAGCGGAGGACAGGGTGGGGAGACCCAGTACTTC. Looking up the rest from reference TRBV5-1 and TRBJ2-5 gives the full variable domain: KAGVTQTPRYLIKTRGQQVTLSCSPISGHRSVSWYQQTPGQGLQFLFEYFSETQRNKGNFPGRFSGRQFSNSRSEMNVSTLELGDSALYLCASSGGQGGETQYFGPGTRLLVL.

The rearrangement links TRBV20-1 to TRBJ2-2, with D perhaps TRBD1 or TRBD2 (5 bases each). V lost 2 bases to trimming and J lost 6 bases, with 13 bases between them. CDR1 DFQATT and CDR2 SNEGSKA come from the germline V gene (reference sequence). This CDR3 comprises 14 residues. As DNA, the CDR3 is TGCAGTGCTAGAACCGGGGCAACCCCCGGGGAGCTGTTTTTT. Residues: CSARTGATPGELFF.

The rearrangement joins TRBV3-1 to TRBJ1-6, with D unclear. Between the trimmed V and J ends, which lost 0 bases and 9 bases, there was a span of 6 bases. CDR3 size: 13 residues. Per germline, CDR1 LGHDT and CDR2 YNNKEL (reference sequence). For the CDR3, the DNA is TGTGCCAGCAGCCAAGACGGGGTTTCACCCCTCCACTTT. Encoded protein: CASSQDGVSPLHF.

This clonotype was observed many times. The V gene is TRBV6-2 or TRBV6-3, the J gene TRBJ1-1, with 7 positions matching TRBD1. Trimming cost V 10 bases and J 5 bases; bases outside gene matches: 10. CDR1 is MNHEY and CDR2 is SVGEGT in the germline V gene. The length of the CDR3 is 13 residues. CDR3 coding DNA: TGTGCCATCCAAGACAGGGTGAGGACTGAAGCTTTCTTT. Translated, it gives CAIQDRVRTEAFF.

The chain is built from TRBV15 and TRBJ2-3; possible D gene TRBD2, 6 bases. This CDR3 comprises 16 residues. V was clipped by 3 bases and J by 2 bases, with 15 bases between them. From germline, CDR1 is LNHNV and CDR2 YYDKDF (reference sequence). As DNA, the CDR3 is TGTGCCACCAGCAGCCGGCGGGCGGGGCCCACAGATACGCAGTATTTT. Its protein is CATSSRRAGPTDTQYF.

The V call is TRBV20-1, the J call TRBJ2-1; 7 bases match TRBD2. CDR1 is DFQATT and CDR2 is SNEGSKA in the germline V gene (reference sequence). CDR3 size: 12 residues. The V segment lost 3 bases and the J segment 7 bases; nucleotides outside the gene matches: 3. This CDR3 reads CSASGTKNEQFF. In DNA form, the CDR3 reads TGCAGTGCTAGTGGGACTAAGAATGAGCAGTTCTTC.